The subject of this entry is one T cell receptor beta chain. Two negative PCRs, clearance, or symptom resolution were required of recovered Cohort 3 donors. The record originates from a study of blood T cell repertoires in COVID-19. About the study: Whether acute or convalescent, the COVID-19 samples came from the United States, Italy and Spain. Nucleic acid was either cDNA or gDNA, and it came from T cells, B-cell-depleted T cells, or PBMCs.

Authors' analysis steps: It was from reference gene primer amplification that nucleated cell counts were estimated. Profiled with immunoSEQ multiplex PCR; TCRdb holds only in-frame clones, not every one. V, J and clone size derive from that table, while D and trimming were established from the DNA sequence. The sample records 150,000 to 200,000 clones, about 82% being singletons. From germline, CDR1 is MNHEY and CDR2 SVGAGI. The junction had 11 bases not matched to a gene; V was cut back by 6 bases and J by 4 bases. This CDR3 is built from 15 residues. The sequence derives from a woman aged 25 to 39 who had recovered from COVID-19. The sample taken for sequencing was PBMCs or T cells enriched from blood (not recorded which). V is TRBV6-5 and J is TRBJ2-5, with 7 bases fitting TRBD1. CDR3 amino acids: CASSPATGSGETQYF. CDR3 nucleotides: TGTGCCAGCAGCCCCGCGACAGGGAGTGGAGAGACCCAGTACTTC.